Presented here are 10 T cell receptor beta chains from one specimen sequenced in a study of blood T cell repertoires in COVID-19. Assay used: immunoSEQ multiplex PCR; TCRdb lists only in-frame clones, some missing. In the table there are roughly 120,000 clones, 80% to 95% of which are singletons. Source material: peripheral blood. Receptors were obtained from a middle-aged man with COVID-19, enrolled during active disease.

This chain joins TRBV7-8 and TRBJ2-5, with D tentatively TRBD2 (5 bases). The CDR3 length is 15 residues. V lost 3 bases, J lost 5 bases, and 16 bases lay in between. CDR1 and CDR2 from the germline V gene are SGHVS and FQNEAQ. The CDR3 here is CASSFARASGETQYF. The CDR3 region has the DNA TGTGCCAGCAGCTTCGCACGGGCCTCGGGGGAGACCCAGTACTTC. Combining the CDR3 with reference TRBV7-8 and TRBJ2-5 gives the whole variable domain GAGVSQSPRYKVAKRGQDVALRCDPISGHVSLFWYQQALGQGPEFLTYFQNEAQLDKSGLPSDRFFAERPEGSVSTLKIQRTQQEDSAVYLCASSFARASGETQYFGPGTRLLVL.

The rearrangement joins TRBV6-1 to TRBJ1-1; no clear D gene. Looked up from germline, CDR1 is MNHNS and CDR2 is SASEGT. V dropped 2 bases and J dropped 0 bases, with 19 bases sitting between them. The CDR3 has 18 amino acids. CDR3 residues: CASSEWIGQIDMNTEAFF. The CDR3 DNA follows: TGTGCCAGCAGTGAATGGATTGGGCAGATAGATATGAACACTGAAGCTTTCTTT.

The chain employs TRBV7-6 and TRBJ1-4, with D perhaps matching TRBD1 (5 bases). Germline values: CDR1 SGHVS, CDR2 FNYEAQ. This CDR3 is built from 15 residues. V lost 5 bases to trimming and J lost 8 bases, with 18 bases between them. In DNA form, the CDR3 reads TGTGCCAGCAGCCCCCAGGGCAAAGAAATCGAAAAACTGTTTTTT. Protein product: CASSPQGKEIEKLFF.

CDR3 DNA: TGTGCCAGCAGCTTACCGGGACTAGCGTATGATACGCAGTATTTT. This sequence encodes CASSLPGLAYDTQYF. The chain is built from TRBV7-9 and TRBJ2-3, with 10 bases fitting TRBD2. This CDR3 region has 15 residues. Trimming cost V 2 bases and J 6 bases; bases outside gene matches: 5. Germline V gives CDR1 SEHNR, CDR2 FQNEAQ (reference sequence).

This chain uses TRBV19 with TRBJ1-5; TRBD1 agrees at 8 bases. Germline CDR1 is LNHDA and CDR2 is SQIVND (reference sequence). The CDR3 consists of 15 residues. The ends lost 7 bases at V and 4 bases at J; junction bases unmatched: 9. CDR3 residues: CASMRTGGPNQPQHF. CDR3 nucleotides: TGTGCCAGTATGAGAACAGGGGGTCCAAATCAGCCCCAGCATTTT.

The rearrangement links TRBV6-4 to TRBJ2-2; 7 nucleotides line up with TRBD1. Germline lookup yields CDR1 MRHNA and CDR2 SNTAGT. The CDR3 extends over 15 amino acids. V shed 6 bases, J shed 1 base, and the junction held 5 bases outside the gene matches. CDR3 nucleotide sequence: TGTGCCAGCAGCCTGACAGGGCTGAACACCGGGGAGCTGTTTTTT. It translates to CASSLTGLNTGELFF.

The chain has TRBV18 and TRBJ1-4, with D possibly matching TRBD1 (6 bases). There are 15 residues in the CDR3. Between the trimmed V and J ends, which lost 2 bases and 5 bases, there was a span of 12 bases. From germline, CDR1 is KGHSH and CDR2 LQKENI. DNA for the CDR3: TGTGCCAGCTCACCAGCACAGGGACGGAATGAAAAACTGTTTTTT. Its translation: CASSPAQGRNEKLFF.

The J gene is TRBJ2-5, the V gene TRBV10-3, with TRBD1 matching over 8 bases. This CDR3 contains 13 residues. Per germline, CDR1 ENHRY and CDR2 SYGVKD. V trimming: 4 bases; J trimming: 5 bases; junction bases outside the gene matches: 3. The CDR3: CAISGTGLETQYF. CDR3 nucleotides: TGTGCCATCAGTGGGACAGGGTTGGAGACCCAGTACTTC.

The chain links TRBV10-3 to TRBJ2-2; no clear D. Trimming left V 10 bases short and J 3 bases short, with 15 bases between. This CDR3 region has 14 residues. The germline CDR1 and CDR2 sequences are ENHRY and SYGVKD. CDR3 in amino acids: CATLLGRYTGELFF. In nucleotides, the CDR3 is TGTGCCACCCTACTCGGCAGGTACACCGGGGAGCTGTTTTTT.

V gene TRBV5-1 combines with J gene TRBJ2-5; the match to TRBD2 covers 11 bases. The length of the CDR3 is 18 residues. Unmatched junction bases numbered 12, after V lost 2 bases and J lost 3 bases. Germline CDR1 SGHRS, CDR2 YFSETQ. CDR3 amino acids: CASSFSGASGRREETQYF. In DNA form, the CDR3 reads TGCGCCAGCAGCTTCAGTGGGGCTAGCGGGAGGAGGGAAGAGACCCAGTACTTC. Variable domain in full (rest from reference TRBV5-1 and TRBJ2-5): KAGVTQTPRYLIKTRGQQVTLSCSPISGHRSVSWYQQTPGQGLQFLFEYFSETQRNKGNFPGRFSGRQFSNSRSEMNVSTLELGDSALYLCASSFSGASGRREETQYFGPGTRLLVL.